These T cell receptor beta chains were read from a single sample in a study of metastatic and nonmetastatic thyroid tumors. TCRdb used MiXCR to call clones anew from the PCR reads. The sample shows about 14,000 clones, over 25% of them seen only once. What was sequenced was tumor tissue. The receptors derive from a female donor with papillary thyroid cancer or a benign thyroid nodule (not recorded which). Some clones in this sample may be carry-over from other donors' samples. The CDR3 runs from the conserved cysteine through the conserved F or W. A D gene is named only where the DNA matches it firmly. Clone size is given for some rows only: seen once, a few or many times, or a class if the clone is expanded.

CASSQEGRGPPTDTQYF | TGTGCCAGCAGCCAAGAGGGGCGGGGGCCACCCACAGATACGCAGTATTTT | TRBJ2-3 | - | once | TRBV3-1
CASSPNFLTDTQYF | TGTGCCAGCTCACCGAACTTCCTCACAGATACGCAGTATTTT | TRBJ2-3 | - | medium-sized | TRBV18
CASSLAGTGSSYEQYF | TGCGCCAGCAGCTTGGCCGGGACAGGGAGCTCCTACGAGCAGTACTTC | TRBJ2-7 | TRBD1 | many | TRBV5-1
CASSLVGMSYNEQFF | TGCGCCAGCAGCTTGGTCGGGATGTCCTACAATGAGCAGTTCTTC | TRBJ2-1 | - | - | TRBV5-1
CASSQAVGGPNTEAFF | TGTGCCAGCAGCCAAGCCGTTGGGGGACCCAACACTGAAGCTTTCTTT | TRBJ1-1 | - | many | TRBV11-2
CASSGLAVFNEQFF | TGTGCCAGCAGCGGACTAGCGGTATTCAATGAGCAGTTCTTC | TRBJ2-1 | TRBD2 | - | TRBV6-2/TRBV6-3
CSARDSQVWPQHF | TGCAGTGCTAGAGACAGCCAAGTCTGGCCCCAGCATTTT | TRBJ1-5 | - | medium-sized | TRBV20-1
CASSRRQGGYGYTF | TGCGCCAGCAGCCGTAGACAGGGTGGCTATGGCTACACCTTC | TRBJ1-2 | TRBD1 | - | TRBV5-1
CASSLQGYQETQYF | TGCGCCAGCAGCCTACAGGGTTACCAAGAGACCCAGTACTTC | TRBJ2-5 | - | few | TRBV4-1
CASSDGQGGGYTF | TGTGCCAGCAGCGACGGACAGGGGGGCGGCTACACATTC | TRBJ1-2 | TRBD1 | - | TRBV7-9
CASKSGGSGYVYTF | TGTGCCAGCAAGTCAGGTGGCTCTGGCTATGTCTACACCTTC | TRBJ1-2 | - | few | TRBV28
CASSVEGADYNEQFF | TGTGCCAGCAGCGTAGAGGGGGCGGACTACAATGAGCAGTTCTTC | TRBJ2-1 | TRBD1 | - | TRBV9
CASSQVKGRAPETQYF | TGTGCCAGCAGCCAAGTCAAAGGGAGGGCCCCAGAGACCCAGTACTTC | TRBJ2-5 | TRBD2 | many | TRBV3-1
CASSGQGTDTQYF | TGTGCCAGCAGCGGGCAGGGAACAGATACGCAGTATTTT | TRBJ2-3 | - | medium-sized | TRBV6-1
CASSRVGLAVNEQYF | TGCGCCAGCAGCCGGGTGGGACTAGCGGTTAACGAGCAGTACTTC | TRBJ2-7 | TRBD2 | - | TRBV4-1
CASSQGGLAGDTQYF | TGTGCCAGCAGCCAAGGGGGGTTGGCGGGGGATACGCAGTATTTT | TRBJ2-3 | - | many | TRBV4-2
CSASRQPVNSYEQYF | TGCAGTGCTAGTAGACAGCCGGTGAACTCCTACGAGCAGTACTTC | TRBJ2-7 | - | - | TRBV20-1
CASSELAGGPNEQFF | TGTGCCAGCAGTGAACTAGCGGGAGGACCCAATGAGCAGTTCTTC | TRBJ2-1 | TRBD2 | - | TRBV6-4
CSAHRGETQYF | TGCAGTGCTCATCGGGGAGAGACCCAGTACTTC | TRBJ2-5 | - | many | TRBV20-1
CSARRGSSNQPQHF | TGCAGTGCTAGACGGGGGAGTAGCAATCAGCCCCAGCATTTT | TRBJ1-5 | - | medium-sized | TRBV20-1
CASSEGSFYEQYF | TGCGCCAGCAGTGAGGGGTCCTTCTACGAGCAGTACTTC | TRBJ2-7 | - | few | TRBV10-1
CASSRPLGGADTQYF | TGTGCCAGCAGCCGTCCACTAGGAGGCGCAGATACGCAGTATTTT | TRBJ2-3 | - | once | TRBV11-1
CASSGHSISGTLYNEQFF | TGTGCCAGCAGCGGCCACTCCATTTCCGGGACTCTCTACAATGAGCAGTTCTTC | TRBJ2-1 | - | many | TRBV9
CASSLMGTGQRETQYF | TGTGCCAGCAGCTTGATGGGGACAGGCCAACGAGAGACCCAGTACTTC | TRBJ2-5 | TRBD1 | - | TRBV5-6
CASTRGEGGYNEQFF | TGTGCCAGCACAAGAGGGGAGGGGGGATACAATGAGCAGTTCTTC | TRBJ2-1 | - | medium-sized | TRBV27
CASSLGGNTEAFF | TGCGCCAGCAGCTTGGGGGGGAACACTGAAGCTTTCTTT | TRBJ1-1 | - | - | TRBV5-1
CASNKDRGFTGELFF | TGTGCCAGCAACAAGGACAGGGGGTTCACCGGGGAGCTGTTTTTT | TRBJ2-2 | TRBD1 | many | TRBV5-8
CASSFKAAPNNEQFF | TGTGCCAGCAGTTTCAAAGCGGCCCCTAACAATGAGCAGTTCTTC | TRBJ2-1 | - | - | TRBV12-3/TRBV12-4
CSVDPTAGFGYIDTQYF | TGCAGCGTTGACCCCACCGCCGGGTTTGGGTATATAGATACGCAGTATTTT | TRBJ2-3 | - | many | TRBV29-1
CASSQEGGTEAFF | TGCGCCAGCAGCCAAGAAGGTGGAACTGAAGCTTTCTTT | TRBJ1-1 | - | - | TRBV4-3
CAWSLKWSTSYGYTF | TGTGCCTGGAGTCTTAAATGGTCGACGAGCTATGGCTACACCTTC | TRBJ1-2 | - | - | TRBV30
CASSQTGSSYEQYF | TGTGCCAGCAGCCAAACAGGGAGCTCCTACGAGCAGTACTTC | TRBJ2-7 | - | - | TRBV16